This is a list of T cell receptor beta chains from one sample in a study of T cells after yellow fever vaccination. TCRdb re-called the 5' RACE reads through MiXCR, storing one row per CDR3 protein. The data show a few hundred thousand distinct CDR3 sequences, about 6.6% seen once. Specimen: PBMCs, collected 35 to 50 days after the first yellow fever vaccination. Receptors originate from a man aged 18-30 years who received the YFV17D yellow fever vaccine. The conserved cysteine and the conserved F or W are not part of the CDR3 here.

J,V,CDR3
TRBJ2-3,TRBV11-3,ASSLGGAPGTDTQY
TRBJ1-1,TRBV5-5,ASSFGDREEAF
TRBJ2-1,TRBV5-1,ASSFSGGAVNEQF
TRBJ2-5,TRBV9,ASSVSGQGYQETQY
TRBJ2-1,TRBV5-1,ASRSGPYNEQF
TRBJ2-7,TRBV19,ATSTGTGGSYEQY
TRBJ2-4,TRBV20-1,SAPSLAKNIQY
TRBJ2-2,TRBV5-1,ASSWTPGTGNTGELF
TRBJ2-2,TRBV9,ASSVGNTGELF
TRBJ1-2,TRBV6-5,ASRSGSYGYT
TRBJ1-1,TRBV9,ASSPAISAEAF